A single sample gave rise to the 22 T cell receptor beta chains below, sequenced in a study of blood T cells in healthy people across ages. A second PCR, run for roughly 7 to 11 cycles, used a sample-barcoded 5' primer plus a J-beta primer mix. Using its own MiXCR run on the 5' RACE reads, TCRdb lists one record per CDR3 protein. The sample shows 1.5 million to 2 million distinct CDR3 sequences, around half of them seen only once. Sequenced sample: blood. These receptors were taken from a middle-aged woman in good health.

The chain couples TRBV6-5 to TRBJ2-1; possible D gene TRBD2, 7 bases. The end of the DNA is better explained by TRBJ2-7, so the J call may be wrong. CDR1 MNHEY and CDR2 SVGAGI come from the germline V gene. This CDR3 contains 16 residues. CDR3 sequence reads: CASSMGGAGSYNEQYF. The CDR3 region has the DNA TGTGCCAGCAGTATGGGGGGGGCTGGTTCCTACAATGAGCAGTACTTC.

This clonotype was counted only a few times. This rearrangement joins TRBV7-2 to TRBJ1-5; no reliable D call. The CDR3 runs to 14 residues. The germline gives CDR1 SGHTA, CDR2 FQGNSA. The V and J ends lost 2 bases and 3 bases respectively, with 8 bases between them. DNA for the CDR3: TGTGCCAGCAGCTTAAGCCCGAACAATCAGCCCCAGCATTTT. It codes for CASSLSPNNQPQHF. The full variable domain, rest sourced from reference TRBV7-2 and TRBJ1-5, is GAGVSQSPSNKVTEKGKDVELRCDPISGHTALYWYRQSLGQGLEFLIYFQGNSAPDKSGLPSDRFSAERTGGSVSTLTIQRTQQEDSAVYLCASSLSPNNQPQHFGDGTRLSIL.

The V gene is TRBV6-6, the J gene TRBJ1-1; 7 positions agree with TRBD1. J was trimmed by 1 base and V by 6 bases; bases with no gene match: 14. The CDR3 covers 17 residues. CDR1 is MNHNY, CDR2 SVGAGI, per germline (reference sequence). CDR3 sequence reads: CASRQGGAGGRNTEAFF. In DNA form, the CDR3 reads TGTGCCAGCAGACAAGGAGGGGCAGGGGGGAGGAACACTGAAGCTTTCTTT.

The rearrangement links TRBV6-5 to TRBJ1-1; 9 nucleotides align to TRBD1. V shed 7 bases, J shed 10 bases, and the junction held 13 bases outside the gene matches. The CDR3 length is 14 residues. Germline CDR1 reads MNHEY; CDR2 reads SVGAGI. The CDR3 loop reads CASNPRDRVARAFF. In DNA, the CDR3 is TGTGCCAGCAACCCCCGGGACAGGGTAGCAAGAGCTTTCTTT.

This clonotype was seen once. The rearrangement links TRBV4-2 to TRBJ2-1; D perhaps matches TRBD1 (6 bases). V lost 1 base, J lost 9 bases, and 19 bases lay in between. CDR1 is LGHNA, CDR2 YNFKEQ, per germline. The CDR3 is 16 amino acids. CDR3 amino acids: CASSQVPGEQLGEQFF. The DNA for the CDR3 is TGTGCCAGCAGCCAAGTTCCAGGGGAGCAACTGGGTGAGCAGTTCTTC.

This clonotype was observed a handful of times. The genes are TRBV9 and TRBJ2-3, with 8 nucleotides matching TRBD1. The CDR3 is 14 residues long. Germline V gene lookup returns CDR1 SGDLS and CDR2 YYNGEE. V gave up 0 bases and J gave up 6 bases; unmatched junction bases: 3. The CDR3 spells CASSVGTGRDTQYF. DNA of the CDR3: TGTGCCAGCAGCGTAGGGACAGGGAGGGATACGCAGTATTTT.

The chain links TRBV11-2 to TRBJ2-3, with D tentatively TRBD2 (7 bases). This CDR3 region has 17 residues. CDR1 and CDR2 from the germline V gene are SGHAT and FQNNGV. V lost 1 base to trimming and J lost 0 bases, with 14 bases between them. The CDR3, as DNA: TGTGCCAGCAGCTTAGGCAGGGGAGGGCCTAGCACAGATACGCAGTATTTT. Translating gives CASSLGRGGPSTDTQYF. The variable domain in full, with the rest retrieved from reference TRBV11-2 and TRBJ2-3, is EAGVAQSPRYKIIEKRQSVAFWCNPISGHATLYWYQQILGQGPKLLIQFQNNGVVDDSQLPKDRFSAERLKGVDSTLKIQPAKLEDSAVYLCASSLGRGGPSTDTQYFGPGTRLTVL.

The CDR3 protein is CASSGVLAGGDNEQFF. DNA for the CDR3: TGTGCCAGCAGTGGTGTACTAGCGGGGGGAGACAATGAGCAGTTCTTC. The chain has TRBV2 and TRBJ2-1; 12 bases are a match to TRBD2. This CDR3 comprises 16 residues. CDR1 and CDR2 (germline): SNHLY, FYNNEI. J was trimmed by 5 bases and V by 4 bases; bases with no gene match: 6.

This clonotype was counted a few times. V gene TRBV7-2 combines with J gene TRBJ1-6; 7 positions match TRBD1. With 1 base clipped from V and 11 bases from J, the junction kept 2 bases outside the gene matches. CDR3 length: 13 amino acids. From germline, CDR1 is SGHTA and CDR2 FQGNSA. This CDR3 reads CASSLGQGAPLHF. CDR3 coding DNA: TGTGCCAGCAGCTTAGGGCAGGGGGCACCCCTCCACTTT.

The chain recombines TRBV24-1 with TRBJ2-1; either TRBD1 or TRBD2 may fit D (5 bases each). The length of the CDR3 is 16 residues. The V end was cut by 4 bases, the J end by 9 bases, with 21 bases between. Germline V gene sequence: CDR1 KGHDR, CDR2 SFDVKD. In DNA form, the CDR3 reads TGTGCCACCAGTGAATACGACAGTGTCTATCGGGGTGAGCAGTTCTTC. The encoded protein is CATSEYDSVYRGEQFF.

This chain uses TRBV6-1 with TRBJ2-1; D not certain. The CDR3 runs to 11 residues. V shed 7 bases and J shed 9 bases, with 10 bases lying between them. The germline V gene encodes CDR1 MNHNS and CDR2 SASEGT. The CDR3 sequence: CASTPKGEQFF. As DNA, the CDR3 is TGTGCCAGCACCCCTAAGGGTGAGCAGTTCTTC.

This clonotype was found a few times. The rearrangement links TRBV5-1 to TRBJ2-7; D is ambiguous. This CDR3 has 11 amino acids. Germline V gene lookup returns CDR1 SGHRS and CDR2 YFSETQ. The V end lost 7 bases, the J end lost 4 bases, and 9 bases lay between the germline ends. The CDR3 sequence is CASQSGYEQYF. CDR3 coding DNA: TGCGCCAGCCAGAGTGGTTACGAGCAGTACTTC.

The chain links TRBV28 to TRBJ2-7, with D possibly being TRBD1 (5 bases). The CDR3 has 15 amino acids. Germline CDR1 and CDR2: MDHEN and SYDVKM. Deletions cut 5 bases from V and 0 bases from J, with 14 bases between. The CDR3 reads CASSTGHTYSYEQYF. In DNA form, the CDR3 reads TGTGCCAGCAGTACAGGTCATACTTACTCCTACGAGCAGTACTTC.

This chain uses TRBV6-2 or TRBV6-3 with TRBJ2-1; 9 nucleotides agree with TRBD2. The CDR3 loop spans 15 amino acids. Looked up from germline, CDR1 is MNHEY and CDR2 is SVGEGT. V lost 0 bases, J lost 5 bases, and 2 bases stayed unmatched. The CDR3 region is CASSYSPSGNNEQFF. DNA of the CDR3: TGTGCCAGCAGTTACTCTCCTAGCGGGAACAATGAGCAGTTCTTC.

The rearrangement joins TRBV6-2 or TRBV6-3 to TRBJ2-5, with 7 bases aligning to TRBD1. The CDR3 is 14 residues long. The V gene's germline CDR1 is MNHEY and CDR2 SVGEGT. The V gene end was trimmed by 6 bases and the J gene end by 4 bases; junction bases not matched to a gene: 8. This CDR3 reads CASSMTGLRETQYF. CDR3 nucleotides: TGTGCCAGCAGCATGACAGGGCTCCGAGAGACCCAGTACTTC.

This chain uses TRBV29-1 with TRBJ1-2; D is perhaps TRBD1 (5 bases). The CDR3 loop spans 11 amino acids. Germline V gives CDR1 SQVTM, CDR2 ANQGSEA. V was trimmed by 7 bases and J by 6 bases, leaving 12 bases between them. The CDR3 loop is CSAGTDNGYTF. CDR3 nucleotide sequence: TGCAGCGCCGGGACGGACAATGGCTACACCTTC. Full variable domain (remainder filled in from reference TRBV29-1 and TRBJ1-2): SAVISQKPSRDICQRGTSLTIQCQVDSQVTMMFWYRQQPGQSLTLIATANQGSEATYESGFVIDKFPISRPNLTFSTLTVSNMSPEDSSIYLCSAGTDNGYTFGSGTRLTVV.

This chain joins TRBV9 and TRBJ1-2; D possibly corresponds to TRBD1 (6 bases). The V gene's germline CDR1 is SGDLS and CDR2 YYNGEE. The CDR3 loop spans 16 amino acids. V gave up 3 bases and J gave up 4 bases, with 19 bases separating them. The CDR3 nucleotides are TGTGCCAGCAGCGGAATAAACCAGGGGTTTACCTATGGCTACACCTTC. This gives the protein CASSGINQGFTYGYTF.

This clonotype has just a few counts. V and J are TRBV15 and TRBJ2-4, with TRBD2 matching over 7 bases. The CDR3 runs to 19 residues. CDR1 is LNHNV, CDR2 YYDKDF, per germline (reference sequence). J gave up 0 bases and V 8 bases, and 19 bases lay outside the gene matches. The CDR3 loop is CATSFGGGRALLAKNIQYF. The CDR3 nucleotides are TGTGCCACCTCTTTCGGCGGGGGTCGGGCTTTGCTAGCCAAAAACATTCAGTACTTC.

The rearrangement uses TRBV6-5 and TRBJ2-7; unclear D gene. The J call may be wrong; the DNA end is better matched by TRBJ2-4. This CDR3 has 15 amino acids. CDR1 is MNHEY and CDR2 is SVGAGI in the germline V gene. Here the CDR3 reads CASSSTPGWGNIQYF. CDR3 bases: TGTGCCAGCAGTTCGACGCCCGGTTGGGGAAACATTCAGTACTTC.

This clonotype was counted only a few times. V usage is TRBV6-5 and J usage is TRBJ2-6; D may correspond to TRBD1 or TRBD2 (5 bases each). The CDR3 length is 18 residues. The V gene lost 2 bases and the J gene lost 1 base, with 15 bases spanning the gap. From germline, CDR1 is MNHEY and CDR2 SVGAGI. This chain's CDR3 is CASSYEGRGSSGANVLTF. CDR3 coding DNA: TGTGCCAGCAGTTACGAGGGGCGCGGATCATCTGGGGCCAACGTCCTGACTTTC.

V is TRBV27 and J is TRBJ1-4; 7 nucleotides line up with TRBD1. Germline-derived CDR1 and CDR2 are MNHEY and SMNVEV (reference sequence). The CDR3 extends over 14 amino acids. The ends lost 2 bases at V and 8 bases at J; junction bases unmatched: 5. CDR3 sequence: CASSLQQGWEKLFF. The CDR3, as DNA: TGTGCCAGCAGTTTACAACAGGGGTGGGAAAAACTGTTTTTT.

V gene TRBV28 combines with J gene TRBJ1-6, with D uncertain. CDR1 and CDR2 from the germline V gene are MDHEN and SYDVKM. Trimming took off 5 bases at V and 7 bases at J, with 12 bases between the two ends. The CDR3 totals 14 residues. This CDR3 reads CASSAGPLNSPLHF. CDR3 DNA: TGTGCCAGCAGTGCGGGCCCACTAAATTCACCCCTCCACTTT.